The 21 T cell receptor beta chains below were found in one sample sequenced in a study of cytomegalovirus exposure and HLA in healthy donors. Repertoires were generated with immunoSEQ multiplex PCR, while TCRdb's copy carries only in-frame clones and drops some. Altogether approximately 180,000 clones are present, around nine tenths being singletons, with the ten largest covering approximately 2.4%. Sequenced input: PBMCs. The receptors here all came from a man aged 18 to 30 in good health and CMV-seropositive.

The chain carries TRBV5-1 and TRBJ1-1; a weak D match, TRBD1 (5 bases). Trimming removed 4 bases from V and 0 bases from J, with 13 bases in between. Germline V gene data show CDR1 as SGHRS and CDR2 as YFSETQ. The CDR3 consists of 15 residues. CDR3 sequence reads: CASSPMGGMNTEAFF. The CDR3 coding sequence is TGCGCCAGCAGCCCGATGGGGGGTATGAACACTGAAGCTTTCTTT.

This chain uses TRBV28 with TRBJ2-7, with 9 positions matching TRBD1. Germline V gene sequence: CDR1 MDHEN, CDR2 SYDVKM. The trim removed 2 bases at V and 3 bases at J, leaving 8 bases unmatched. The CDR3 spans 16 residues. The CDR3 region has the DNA TGTGCCAGCAGTTTACCCTGGACAGGGGACATCTACGAGCAGTACTTC. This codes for CASSLPWTGDIYEQYF.

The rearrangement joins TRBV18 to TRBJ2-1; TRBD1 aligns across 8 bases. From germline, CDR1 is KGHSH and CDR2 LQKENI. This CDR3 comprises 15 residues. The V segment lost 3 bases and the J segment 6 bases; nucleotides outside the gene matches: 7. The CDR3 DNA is TGTGCCAGCTCACCGGACAGGGTTTGGTCCAATGAGCAGTTCTTC. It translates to CASSPDRVWSNEQFF.

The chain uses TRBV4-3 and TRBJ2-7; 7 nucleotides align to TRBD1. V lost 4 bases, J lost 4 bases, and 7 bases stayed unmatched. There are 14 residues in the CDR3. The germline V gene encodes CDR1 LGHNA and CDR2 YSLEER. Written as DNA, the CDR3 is TGCGCCAGCAGCCCCGGACAGGTGAAGTACGAGCAGTACTTC. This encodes CASSPGQVKYEQYF.

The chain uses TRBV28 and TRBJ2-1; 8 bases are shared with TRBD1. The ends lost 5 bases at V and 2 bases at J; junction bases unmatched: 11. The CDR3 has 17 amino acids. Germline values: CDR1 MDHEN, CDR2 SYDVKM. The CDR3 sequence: CASSGASTGDAYNEQFF. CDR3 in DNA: TGTGCCAGCAGTGGCGCGTCGACAGGGGACGCCTACAATGAGCAGTTCTTC.

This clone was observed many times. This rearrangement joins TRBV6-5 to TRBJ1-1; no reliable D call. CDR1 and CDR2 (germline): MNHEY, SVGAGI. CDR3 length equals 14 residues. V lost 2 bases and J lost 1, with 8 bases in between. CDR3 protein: CASSYAAGNTEAFF. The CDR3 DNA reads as TGTGCCAGCAGTTACGCAGCAGGGAACACTGAAGCTTTCTTT.

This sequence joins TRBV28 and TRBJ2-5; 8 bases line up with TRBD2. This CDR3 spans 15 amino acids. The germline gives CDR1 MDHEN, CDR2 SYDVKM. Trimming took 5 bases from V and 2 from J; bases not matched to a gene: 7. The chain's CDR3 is CASSHGTRDQETQYF. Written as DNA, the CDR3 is TGTGCCAGCAGTCACGGGACTAGGGATCAAGAGACCCAGTACTTC.

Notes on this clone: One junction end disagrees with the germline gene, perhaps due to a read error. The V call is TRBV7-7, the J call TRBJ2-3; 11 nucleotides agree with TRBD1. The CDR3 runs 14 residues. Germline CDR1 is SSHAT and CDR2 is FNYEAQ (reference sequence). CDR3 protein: CASSRGTGGDTQYF. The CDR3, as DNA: TGTGCTAGCAGCCGAGGGACAGGGGGGGATACGCAGTATTTT.

The CDR3 nucleotides are TGTGCCAGCAGAGACAGCAATGAGCAGTTCTTC. This codes for CASRDSNEQFF. V and J are TRBV6-6 and TRBJ2-1; possible D gene TRBD1, 5 bases. This CDR3 is built from 11 residues. V lost 6 bases and J 6 bases, leaving 6 bases between the germline ends. Germline loops: CDR1 MNHNY, CDR2 SVGAGI (reference sequence).

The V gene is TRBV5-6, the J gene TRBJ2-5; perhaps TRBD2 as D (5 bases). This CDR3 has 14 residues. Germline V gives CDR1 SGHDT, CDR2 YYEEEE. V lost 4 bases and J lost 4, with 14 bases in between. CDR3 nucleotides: TGTGCCAGCAGCGGAGGTAGGCCGCGAGAGACCCAGTACTTC. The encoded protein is CASSGGRPRETQYF.

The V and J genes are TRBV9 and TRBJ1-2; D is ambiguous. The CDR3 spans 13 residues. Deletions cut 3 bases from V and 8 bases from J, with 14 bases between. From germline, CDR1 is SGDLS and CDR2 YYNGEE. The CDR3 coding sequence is TGTGCCAGCAGCGCCCTAGAAGGGAGAGGCTACACCTTC. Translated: CASSALEGRGYTF.

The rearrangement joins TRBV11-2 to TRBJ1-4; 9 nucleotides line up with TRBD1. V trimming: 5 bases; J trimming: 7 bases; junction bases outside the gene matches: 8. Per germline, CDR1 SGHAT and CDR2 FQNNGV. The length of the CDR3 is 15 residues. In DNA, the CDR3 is TGTGCCAGCAGCACCATGACAGGGGGTCGTGAAAAACTGTTTTTT. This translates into CASSTMTGGREKLFF. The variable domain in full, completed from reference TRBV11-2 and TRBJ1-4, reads EAGVAQSPRYKIIEKRQSVAFWCNPISGHATLYWYQQILGQGPKLLIQFQNNGVVDDSQLPKDRFSAERLKGVDSTLKIQPAKLEDSAVYLCASSTMTGGREKLFFGSGTQLSVL.

CDR3 loop: CASSLGSLAEQYF. CDR3 DNA sequence: TGTGCCAGCAGCTTGGGTAGCCTGGCCGAGCAGTACTTC. The gene calls are TRBV5-6 and TRBJ2-7; the D is unclear. Germline V CDR1 and CDR2: SGHDT, YYEEEE. Trimming took 0 bases from V and 6 from J, leaving 10 bases between them. The CDR3 runs 13 residues.

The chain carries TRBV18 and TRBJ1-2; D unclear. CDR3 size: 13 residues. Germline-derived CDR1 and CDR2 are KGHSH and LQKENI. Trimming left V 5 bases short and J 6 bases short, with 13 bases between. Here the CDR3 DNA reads TGTGCCAGCTCATCGACAAATGACCATGGCTACACCTTC. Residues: CASSSTNDHGYTF.

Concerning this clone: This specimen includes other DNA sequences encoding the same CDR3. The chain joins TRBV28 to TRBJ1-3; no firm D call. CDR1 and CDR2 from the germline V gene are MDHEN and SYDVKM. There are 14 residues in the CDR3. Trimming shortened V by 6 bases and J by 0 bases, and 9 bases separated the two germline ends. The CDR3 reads CASRSGSSGNTIYF. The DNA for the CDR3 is TGTGCCAGCAGATCTGGGAGCTCTGGAAACACCATATATTTT.

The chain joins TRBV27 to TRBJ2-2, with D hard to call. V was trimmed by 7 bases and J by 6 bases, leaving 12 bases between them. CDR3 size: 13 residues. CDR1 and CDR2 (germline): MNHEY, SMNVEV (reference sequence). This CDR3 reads CASMRGTPGELFF. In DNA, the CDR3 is TGTGCCAGCATGCGTGGTACTCCCGGGGAGCTGTTTTTT.

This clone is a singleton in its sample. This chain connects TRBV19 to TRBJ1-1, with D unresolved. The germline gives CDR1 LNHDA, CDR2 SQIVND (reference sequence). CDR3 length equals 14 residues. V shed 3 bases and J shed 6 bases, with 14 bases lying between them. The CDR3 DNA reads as TGTGCCAGTAGTATTGTGGCCACGGAGGCTGAAGCTTTCTTT. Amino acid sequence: CASSIVATEAEAFF. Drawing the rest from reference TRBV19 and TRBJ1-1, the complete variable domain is DGGITQSPKYLFRKEGQNVTLSCEQNLNHDAMYWYRQDPGQGLRLIYYSQIVNDFQKGDIAEGYSVSREKKESFPLTVTSAQKNPTAFYLCASSIVATEAEAFFGQGTRLTVV.

The CDR3 spells CASSEWLLANVLTF. Written as DNA, the CDR3 is TGTGCCAGCAGTGAATGGCTTTTGGCCAACGTCCTGACTTTC. The chain carries TRBV6-1 and TRBJ2-6; D not certain. CDR1 MNHNS and CDR2 SASEGT come from the germline V gene. Deletions cut 2 bases from V and 6 bases from J, with 8 bases between. The CDR3 contains 14 residues.

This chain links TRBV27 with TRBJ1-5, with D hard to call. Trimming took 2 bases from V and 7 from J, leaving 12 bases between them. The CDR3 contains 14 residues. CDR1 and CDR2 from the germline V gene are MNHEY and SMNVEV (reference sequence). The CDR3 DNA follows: TGTGCCAGCAGTTTAGGGCCGAAAACCCAGCCCCAGCATTTT. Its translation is CASSLGPKTQPQHF.

Here the CDR3 DNA reads TGTGCCAGCAGCTTAACCCAGGCCGATGAAGCTTTCTTT. It encodes CASSLTQADEAFF. The V and J genes are TRBV7-3 and TRBJ1-1; D is uncertain. The germline V gene encodes CDR1 SGHTA and CDR2 FQGTGA. The CDR3 consists of 13 residues. The V gene lost 0 bases and the J gene lost 7 bases, with 9 bases spanning the gap.

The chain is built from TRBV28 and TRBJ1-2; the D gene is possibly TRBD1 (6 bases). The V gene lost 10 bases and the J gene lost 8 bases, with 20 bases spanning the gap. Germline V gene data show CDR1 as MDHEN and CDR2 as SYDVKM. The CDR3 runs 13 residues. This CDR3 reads CATHNGGARGYTF. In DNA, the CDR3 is TGTGCCACGCACAATGGGGGGGCGCGAGGCTACACCTTC.